Described below is a single TCR beta chain sequence and its context. What it binds is unknown. Libraries were prepared by immunoSEQ multiplex PCR; TCRdb keeps only in-frame clonotypes and omits some of them. The sample has some 71,000 clones, 84% seen once. The data derive from a study of T cells in localized non-small cell lung cancer. Study-level points and caveats: Those with higher blood T cell density had longer overall survival.

Germline CDR1 is SQVTM and CDR2 is ANQGSEA. Between the trimmed V and J ends, which lost 8 bases and 2 bases, there was a span of 12 bases. This CDR3 has 12 residues. V usage is TRBV29-1 and J usage is TRBJ1-2; TRBD1 is a possible D gene (5 bases). Specimen: peripheral blood, collected before any cancer treatment. The sequence came from a female donor of 60 years or more with stage I lung adenocarcinoma. The CDR3 spells CSSGGPNYGYTF. CDR3 DNA sequence: TGCAGCTCCGGGGGACCGAACTATGGCTACACCTTC.